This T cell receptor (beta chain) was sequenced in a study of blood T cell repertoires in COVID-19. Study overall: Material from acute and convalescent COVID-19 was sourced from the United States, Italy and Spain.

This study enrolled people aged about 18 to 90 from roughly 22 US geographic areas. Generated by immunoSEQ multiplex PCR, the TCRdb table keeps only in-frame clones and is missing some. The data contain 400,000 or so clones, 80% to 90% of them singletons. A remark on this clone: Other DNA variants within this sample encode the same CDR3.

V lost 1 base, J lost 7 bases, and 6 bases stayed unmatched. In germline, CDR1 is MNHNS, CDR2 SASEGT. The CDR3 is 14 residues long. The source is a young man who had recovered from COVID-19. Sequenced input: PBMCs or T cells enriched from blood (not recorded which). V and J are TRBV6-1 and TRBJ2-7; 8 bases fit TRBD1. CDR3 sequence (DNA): TGTGCCAGCAGTGAAGGGCAGGGGGCGGGTGAGCAGTACTTC. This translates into CASSEGQGAGEQYF.